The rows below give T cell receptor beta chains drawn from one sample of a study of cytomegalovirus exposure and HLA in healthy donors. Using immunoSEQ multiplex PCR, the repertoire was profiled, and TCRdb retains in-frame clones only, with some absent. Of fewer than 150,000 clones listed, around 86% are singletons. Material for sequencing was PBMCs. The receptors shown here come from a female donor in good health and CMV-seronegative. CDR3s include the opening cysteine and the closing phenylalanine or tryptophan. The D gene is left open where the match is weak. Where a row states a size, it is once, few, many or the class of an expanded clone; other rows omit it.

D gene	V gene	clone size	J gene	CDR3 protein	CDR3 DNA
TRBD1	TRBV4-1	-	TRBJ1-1	CASSQDPGTGVDTEAFF	TGCGCCAGCAGCCAAGATCCCGGGACAGGGGTAGACACTGAAGCTTTCTTT
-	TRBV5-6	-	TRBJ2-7	CASSYRESLYEQYF	TGTGCCAGCAGCTACAGGGAATCTTTGTACGAGCAGTACTTC
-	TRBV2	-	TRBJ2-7	CASSEALGEQYF	TGTGCCAGCAGTGAAGCGCTCGGCGAGCAGTACTTC
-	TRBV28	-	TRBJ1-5	CASSPFKGDYSNQPQHF	TGTGCCAGCAGCCCTTTTAAGGGGGACTATAGCAATCAGCCCCAGCATTTT
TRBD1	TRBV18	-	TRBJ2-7	CASSQPGQGYEQYF	TGTGCCAGCTCACAACCGGGACAGGGATACGAGCAGTACTTC
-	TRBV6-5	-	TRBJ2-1	CASSYGGRAKDEQFF	TGTGCCAGCAGTTATGGAGGAAGGGCTAAAGATGAGCAGTTCTTC
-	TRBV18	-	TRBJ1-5	CASSGTVEGNQPQHF	TGTGCCAGCTCCGGGACTGTTGAGGGCAATCAGCCCCAGCATTTT
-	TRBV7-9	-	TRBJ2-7	CASSLQGSSYEQYF	TGTGCCAGCAGCTTACAGGGCAGCTCCTACGAGCAGTACTTC
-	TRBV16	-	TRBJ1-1	CASSAVYNSNTEAFF	TGTGCCAGCAGCGCGGTCTATAATTCGAACACTGAAGCTTTCTTT
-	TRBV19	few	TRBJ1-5	CASSISGLGNQPQHF	TGTGCCAGTAGTATATCAGGGTTAGGCAATCAGCCCCAGCATTTT
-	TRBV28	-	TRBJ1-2	CASSPYAGANYGYTF	TGTGCCAGCAGTCCCTACGCCGGAGCTAACTATGGCTACACCTTC
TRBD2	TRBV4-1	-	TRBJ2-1	CASSQGAGVEQFF	TGCGCCAGCAGCCAAGGAGCGGGAGTTGAGCAGTTCTTC
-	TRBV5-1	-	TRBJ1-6	CASSLGVGREISPLHF	TGCGCCAGCAGCTTGGGTGTAGGGCGGGAAATTTCACCCCTCCACTTT
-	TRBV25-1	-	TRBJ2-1	CASSAIAASYNEQFF	TGTGCCAGCAGTGCAATAGCGGCCTCCTACAATGAGCAGTTCTTC
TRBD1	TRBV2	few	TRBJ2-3	CASSKGQGATDTQYF	TGTGCCAGCTCGAAGGGCCAGGGGGCAACAGATACGCAGTATTTT
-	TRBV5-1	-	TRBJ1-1	CASGLRMNTEAFF	TGCGCCAGCGGACTGCGCATGAACACTGAAGCTTTCTTT
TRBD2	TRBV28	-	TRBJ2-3	CASSFPSGFTDTQYF	TGTGCCAGCAGTTTCCCTAGCGGATTCACAGATACGCAGTATTTT
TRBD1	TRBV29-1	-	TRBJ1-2	CSASDRVGYGYTF	TGCAGCGCCTCGGACAGGGTCGGCTATGGCTACACCTTC
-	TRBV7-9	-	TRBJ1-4	CASSFVQPNEKLFF	TGTGCCAGCAGCTTTGTACAGCCTAATGAAAAACTGTTTTTT
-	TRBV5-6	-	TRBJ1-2	CASSFGQQLPYGYTF	TGTGCCAGCAGCTTTGGACAGCAACTCCCTTATGGCTACACCTTC
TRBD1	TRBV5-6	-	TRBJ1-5	CASSLRQGNQPQHF	TGTGCCAGCAGCTTACGACAGGGGAATCAGCCCCAGCATTTT
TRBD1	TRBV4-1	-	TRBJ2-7	CASSQVLGTGESNEQYF	TGCGCCAGCAGCCAAGTTCTCGGGACAGGGGAAAGTAACGAGCAGTACTTC
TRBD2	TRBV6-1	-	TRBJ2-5	CASSEAAAGEGTQYF	TGTGCCAGCAGTGAAGCCGCGGCGGGAGAGGGGACCCAGTACTTC
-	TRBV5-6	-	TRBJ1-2	CASSLGANYGYTF	TGTGCCAGCAGCTTAGGGGCTAACTATGGCTACACCTTC
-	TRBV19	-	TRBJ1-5	CAIGGRGDNQPQHF	TGTGCCATTGGGGGCAGGGGAGACAATCAGCCCCAGCATTTT
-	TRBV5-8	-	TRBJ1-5	CASSLGVRENSNQPQHF	TGTGCCAGCAGCTTGGGTGTCCGGGAGAATAGCAATCAGCCCCAGCATTTT
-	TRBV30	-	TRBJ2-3	CAWSSGRTDTQYF	TGTGCCTGGAGTAGCGGTCGCACAGATACGCAGTATTTT
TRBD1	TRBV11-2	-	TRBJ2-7	CASSSRVDRGHEQYF	TGTGCCAGCAGCTCAAGGGTGGACAGGGGCCACGAGCAGTACTTC
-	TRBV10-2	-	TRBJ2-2	CASSVRNTGELFF	TGCGCCAGCAGTGTCCGGAACACCGGGGAGCTGTTTTTT
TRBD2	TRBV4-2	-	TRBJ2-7	CASSVLAGSPEQYF	TGTGCCAGCAGTGTTTTAGCGGGATCCCCCGAGCAGTACTTC
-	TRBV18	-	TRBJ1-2	CASSKDSNYGYTF	TGTGCCAGCTCAAAGGACAGTAACTATGGCTACACCTTC
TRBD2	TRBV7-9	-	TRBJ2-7	CASSRTSGSPYEQYF	TGTGCCAGCAGCCGCACTAGCGGGAGCCCCTACGAGCAGTACTTC
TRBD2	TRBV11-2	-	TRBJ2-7	CASRTPGLAGGSSYEQYF	TGTGCCAGCAGAACACCGGGACTAGCGGGAGGGTCCTCCTACGAGCAGTACTTC
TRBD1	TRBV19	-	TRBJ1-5	CASSISPQGQGLGQPQHF	TGTGCCAGTAGTATAAGCCCTCAAGGACAGGGCTTAGGTCAGCCCCAGCATTTT
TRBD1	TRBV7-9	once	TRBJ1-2	CASSLARQGASLVSYGYTF	TGTGCCAGCAGCTTAGCGCGGCAGGGGGCGTCGCTCGTGAGCTATGGCTACACCTTC
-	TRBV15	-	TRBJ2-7	CATSSDRGWDYEQYF	TGTGCCACCAGCAGTGATCGGGGGTGGGACTACGAGCAGTACTTC
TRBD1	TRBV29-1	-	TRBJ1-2	CSVDGQGNGYTF	TGCAGCGTAGACGGACAGGGAAATGGCTACACCTTC
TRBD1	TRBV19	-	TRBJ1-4	CASHRDSEEKLFF	TGTGCCAGTCACCGGGACAGCGAGGAAAAACTGTTTTTT
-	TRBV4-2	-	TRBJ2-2	CASSSRASASNTGELFF	TGTGCCAGCAGTTCGAGGGCTAGCGCCTCGAACACCGGGGAGCTGTTTTTT
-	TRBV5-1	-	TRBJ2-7	CASSLAVSGIRSYYEQYF	TGCGCCAGCAGCTTGGCCGTGTCGGGGATCCGGAGCTACTACGAGCAGTACTTC
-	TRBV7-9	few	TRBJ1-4	CASTPPGGPTNEKLFF	TGTGCCAGCACTCCACCCGGGGGGCCAACTAATGAAAAACTGTTTTTT
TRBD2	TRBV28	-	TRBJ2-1	CASSTSPVAGATYNEQFF	TGTGCCAGCAGTACCTCCCCGGTAGCGGGGGCTACCTACAATGAGCAGTTCTTC